Presented here are 9 T cell receptor beta chains from one specimen sequenced in a study of cytomegalovirus exposure and HLA in healthy donors. The PCR was carried out with 60 Vbeta primers and 13 Jbeta primers. Profiled with immunoSEQ multiplex PCR; TCRdb holds only in-frame clones, not every one. The sample holds about 250,000 clones; approximately 70% are singletons and the top ten take around 2%. Material: PBMCs. These receptors originate from a female donor in good health and CMV-seronegative.

The sample holds one count of this clone. The rearrangement links TRBV6-6 to TRBJ2-5; D is uncertain. V was cut by 5 bases and J by 2 bases, with 9 bases left in between. The CDR3 has 13 amino acids. CDR1 is MNHNY and CDR2 is SVGAGI in the germline V gene (reference sequence). CDR3 coding DNA: TGTGCCAGCAGTCGAGAACCGCAAGAGACCCAGTACTTC. Protein sequence: CASSREPQETQYF.

This clone was recorded a few times. For the CDR3, the DNA is TGCGCCAGCACCTCCGGGACAGGAAGCTCCTACGAGCAGTACTTC. It codes for CASTSGTGSSYEQYF. The J gene is TRBJ2-7, the V gene TRBV4-1, with TRBD1 matching over 8 bases. CDR1 MGHRA and CDR2 YSYEKL come from the germline V gene. J lost 0 bases, V lost 7 bases, and 8 bases had no gene match. The CDR3 sequence is 15 residues long.

The chain joins TRBV28 to TRBJ1-2; 12 nucleotides line up with TRBD1. Trimming removed 6 bases from V and 9 bases from J; junction bases left unmatched: 8. This CDR3 is 14 amino acids long. Per germline, CDR1 MDHEN and CDR2 SYDVKM. Here the CDR3 reads CASSLRDRGRSYTF. The CDR3 DNA reads as TGTGCCAGCAGCCTCCGGGACAGGGGGCGTAGCTACACCTTC.

The V and J genes are TRBV13 and TRBJ1-2; perhaps TRBD1 as D (6 bases). Germline V lookup: CDR1 PRHDT, CDR2 FYEKMQ (reference sequence). Trimming cost V 5 bases and J 8 bases, with 18 bases left between them. The CDR3 runs 14 residues. CDR3 sequence (DNA): TGTGCCAGCAGCGCACAGGGTTCCTTAGACGGCTACACCTTC. Translated, it gives CASSAQGSLDGYTF.

This chain links TRBV7-2 with TRBJ2-5; D call uncertain. Near its end, the DNA agrees better with TRBJ2-7, so the J call may be wrong. In germline, CDR1 is SGHTA, CDR2 FQGNSA. This CDR3 is built from 11 residues. The CDR3 nucleotides read TGTGCCAGCAGCGAAGCCTACGAGCAGTACTTC. Amino acids: CASSEAYEQYF.

The genes are TRBV6-1 and TRBJ2-7; possibly TRBD2 for D (6 bases). This CDR3 is built from 14 residues. V shed 7 bases and J shed 5 bases, with 18 bases lying between them. Germline V gives CDR1 MNHNS, CDR2 SASEGT. CDR3 residues: CASKTRLDADEQYF. The CDR3 DNA reads TGTGCCAGCAAGACCCGACTAGACGCAGACGAGCAGTACTTC.

This clone showed up just a few times. J is TRBJ2-7 and V is TRBV11-3, with 10 bases aligning to TRBD1. The CDR3 is 15 amino acids. Germline assignment: CDR1 SGHNT and CDR2 YENEEA. Trimming at V came to 5 bases and at J to 3 bases, leaving 7 bases not matched to a gene. The CDR3 loop is CASSHRDRGDYEQYF. The CDR3 DNA reads TGTGCCAGCAGCCACCGGGACAGGGGAGACTACGAGCAGTACTTC.

The rearrangement joins TRBV2 to TRBJ2-5; 9 nucleotides match TRBD2. After removal of 7 bases from V and 1 base from J, the junction contained 4 bases not matched to a gene. Germline CDR1 SNHLY, CDR2 FYNNEI. This CDR3 has 14 amino acids. CDR3 residues: CASIKGLAQETQYF. The CDR3 DNA reads as TGTGCCAGCATCAAGGGACTAGCCCAAGAGACCCAGTACTTC.

V and J are TRBV5-6 and TRBJ2-3; no clear D gene. This CDR3 region has 11 residues. Germline CDR1 SGHDT, CDR2 YYEEEE. Trimming shortened V by 3 bases and J by 8 bases, and 7 bases separated the two germline ends. The CDR3 reads CASSYGTTQYF. CDR3 in DNA: TGTGCCAGCAGCTACGGTACTACGCAGTATTTT.